This TCR beta chain was retrieved from a study of T-cell reconstitution after alpha-beta-depleted transplantation in children. Study outcomes and limitations: The authors attributed T-cell counts and diversity one year after transplant mostly to newly produced T cells. Elevated TCRbeta diversity at day 60 was traced, in some patients, to surviving recipient T cells and thymic progenitors.

CDR3 length: 14 amino acids. CDR1 MNHNS and CDR2 SASEGT come from the germline V gene. V shed 4 bases and J 6 bases; nucleotides not matched to a gene: 5. In this sample, this clonotype turned up many times. Its specificity is not known. Preparation of the TCRbeta library involved a method that used unique molecular identifiers. Each CDR3 protein gets one entry after TCRdb re-called the PCR reads with MiXCR. The sample carries around 100,000 distinct CDR3 sequences, 9% to 12% recorded once. The receptor was derived from a boy aged 2 to 9 with acute lymphoblastic leukemia, due to receive a stem cell transplant. Source: PBMCs, taken before TCRalphabeta/CD19-depleted stem cell transplant. J is TRBJ2-7 and V is TRBV6-1, with 11 bases fitting TRBD2. The CDR3 here is CASSALAGVREQYF. The CDR3 nucleotides are TGTGCCAGCAGTGCACTAGCGGGAGTACGCGAGCAGTACTTC.